The sequence of this T cell receptor (beta chain) was determined in a study of OX40 agonist ivuxolimab in advanced cancers. CDR1 is MNHEY, CDR2 SMNVEV, per germline (reference sequence). There are 14 residues in the CDR3. Trimming stripped 8 bases from V and 2 bases from J, with 13 bases between. Produced via immunoSEQ multiplex PCR; TCRdb's table is partial and in-frame only. The sample holds roughly 64,000 clones, approximately 90% seen once. About this clone: Its antigen is unknown.

Study-wide findings and caveats: The study observed clonal expansion of CD4+ and CD8+ blood T cells by week 6 at 0.1 to 3.0 mg/kg.

V gene TRBV27 combines with J gene TRBJ2-4, with a tentative D call TRBD1 (5 bases). The origin of this receptor is an adult with an advanced solid tumor such as melanoma, head and neck, liver or kidney cancer. The sequenced sample was CD4+ or CD8+ T cells sorted from blood, obtained in a trial of the OX40 agonist ivuxolimab. In DNA form, the CDR3 reads TGTGCCAGCCAGGGTGTGGGGACCAAAAACATTCAGTACTTC. This sequence encodes CASQGVGTKNIQYF.